This TCR beta chain stems from a study of human T cells and chemical hapten exposure. The study, taken as a whole, reports: Sensitizing to DPC left TCRs with a frequency above 1 in 1000 unaltered. All donors were alopecia patients, so their immunity may differ from that of healthy people.

Per the original data handling: The number of TCRs in each sample had a median of 95,638 and spanned roughly 20,000 to 750,000. TCRdb re-analysed the RACE reads in MiXCR, keeping a single row per CDR3 protein. The V and J calls shown here were made by TCRdb, not taken from the authors' results. The table records around 60,000 distinct CDR3 sequences, around 7% of them present only once. At least ten counts were recorded for this clonotype. The antigen is undetermined. The CDR3 has 16 residues. Germline CDR1 is SGHNT and CDR2 is YYREEE (reference sequence). J lost 5 bases, V lost 4 bases, and 9 bases had no gene match. Noted time point: pre-sensitization, week 0. Indicated treatment: therapeutic diphenylcyclopropenone sensitization with weekly scalp DPC. Patches went on only after blood had been drawn each time.

The input for sequencing was whole blood, taken in connection with sensitization to the hapten diphenylcyclopropenone (DPC). This TCR derives from a woman in her twenties or thirties with alopecia areata. Some clones in this sample may be carry-over from other donors' samples. The V call is TRBV5-4, the J call TRBJ2-2; 9 bases match TRBD2. CDR3 sequence: CASSNWRLAGTGELFF. DNA of the CDR3: TGTGCCAGCAGCAACTGGAGGCTAGCGGGGACCGGGGAGCTGTTTTTT. The full variable domain, its missing parts supplied by reference TRBV5-4 and TRBJ2-2, is ETGVTQSPTHLIKTRGQQVTLRCSSQSGHNTVSWYQQALGQGPQFIFQYYREEENGRGNFPPRFSGLQFPNYSSELNVNALELDDSALYLCASSNWRLAGTGELFFGEGSRLTVL.